The subject of this entry is one T cell receptor (beta chain). What it binds is not known. As defined, naive CD8 cells were CD45RO-negative and positively selected for CCR7, with terminally differentiated effector memory CD45RA+ cells excluded. The data are from a study of shared clonotypes between healthy human individuals. Notes on the study in general: Clonotypes shared by all four sorted-subset donors had higher generation probabilities than non-shared clonotypes.

TCRdb keeps only in-frame clones here, not all; method: immunoSEQ multiplex PCR. The repertoire holds fewer than 850,000 clones, around 96% seen once, with under 0.3% in the top ten. CDR1 is LNHNV and CDR2 is YYDKDF in the germline V gene (reference sequence). V gave up 3 bases and J gave up 6 bases, with 12 bases separating them. This CDR3 is 13 amino acids long. The origin of this receptor is a man between 25 and 39 years old in good health. The chain recombines TRBV15 with TRBJ2-7; no clear D gene. Sequences were obtained from naive CD8+ T cells sorted from blood. The DNA of the CDR3 is TGTGCCACCAGCAGTCCCCACAACTCCGAGCAGTACTTC. This encodes CATSSPHNSEQYF.